This entry lists 20 T cell receptor beta chains sequenced from one sample in a study of PD-1 blockade in classical Hodgkin lymphoma. Regarding time point: cycle 4 day 1 (C4D1), after more than five weeks of nivolumab. No patient escaped relapse after autologous stem cell transplantation, and brentuximab vedotin exposure varied. Method: immunoSEQ multiplex PCR; TCRdb's copy keeps in-frame clones and lacks some. The sample records 35,000 to 50,000 clones, around three fifths being singletons. The sequenced sample was peripheral blood mononuclear cells (PBMCs), obtained before the fourth cycle of nivolumab. The receptors shown here come from a human donor with classical Hodgkin lymphoma.

This clone appeared once. This rearrangement joins TRBV7-8 to TRBJ2-7; 12 bases line up with TRBD2. There are 15 residues in the CDR3. Germline V gene sequence: CDR1 SGHVS, CDR2 FQNEAQ. The V segment lost 5 bases and the J segment 4 bases; nucleotides outside the gene matches: 6. The CDR3 nucleotides read TGTGCCAGCAGCCGTCTAGCGGGAGGGATTTACGAGCAGTACTTC. Protein product: CASSRLAGGIYEQYF.

This chain links TRBV7-3 with TRBJ2-2, with 7 positions matching TRBD2. This CDR3 is built from 16 residues. J was trimmed by 1 base and V by 3 bases; bases with no gene match: 5. CDR1 is SGHTA, CDR2 FQGTGA, per germline. The CDR3 sequence is CASSFPSSGNTGELFF. CDR3 nucleotide sequence: TGTGCCAGCAGCTTCCCGTCTAGCGGGAACACCGGGGAGCTGTTTTTT.

In this sample, this clone turned up a few times. The genes are TRBV19 and TRBJ2-7; TRBD1 aligns across 9 bases. The trim removed 9 bases at V and 0 bases at J, leaving 3 bases unmatched. The CDR3 runs 13 residues. CDR1 LNHDA and CDR2 SQIVND come from the germline V gene (reference sequence). In DNA form, the CDR3 reads TGTGCCAGGGGGGACAGGGTCTCCTACGAGCAGTACTTC. Translation: CARGDRVSYEQYF.

The chain couples TRBV6-5 to TRBJ1-4; D call uncertain. This CDR3 is built from 14 residues. V lost 5 bases and J lost 7, with 14 bases in between. Germline assignment: CDR1 MNHEY and CDR2 SVGAGI. CDR3 sequence reads: CASSKAGLGEKLFF. The CDR3, as DNA: TGTGCCAGCAGTAAAGCGGGTTTGGGTGAAAAACTGTTTTTT.

The V gene is TRBV6-5, the J gene TRBJ2-3; D call uncertain. Between the trimmed V and J ends, which lost 0 bases and 5 bases, there was a span of 9 bases. CDR3 length: 14 residues. Germline lookup yields CDR1 MNHEY and CDR2 SVGAGI. Here the CDR3 DNA reads TGTGCCAGCAGTTACTCAGGGTTGGGAGATACGCAGTATTTT. Amino acids: CASSYSGLGDTQYF.

The table lists this clone with a few counts. This chain uses TRBV6-1 with TRBJ1-1, with a weak D call TRBD1 (6 bases). Germline CDR1 MNHNS, CDR2 SASEGT. Trimming took 7 bases from V and 3 from J, leaving 15 bases between them. This CDR3 has 14 amino acids. The CDR3 sequence is CASTPGRGYTEAFF. CDR3 nucleotides: TGTGCCAGCACCCCGGGGAGGGGGTACACTGAAGCTTTCTTT.

This chain connects TRBV18 to TRBJ1-4; D gene ambiguous. CDR1 is KGHSH and CDR2 is LQKENI in the germline V gene. Deletions cut 3 bases from V and 4 bases from J, with 6 bases between. CDR3 length equals 13 residues. This CDR3 is CASSPGFNEKLFF. DNA of the CDR3: TGTGCCAGCTCACCGGGGTTTAATGAAAAACTGTTTTTT.

J is TRBJ2-1 and V is TRBV10-1, with a weak D call TRBD2 (5 bases). Trimming took 6 bases from V and 9 from J, leaving 15 bases between them. The length of the CDR3 is 13 residues. CDR1 and CDR2 (germline): WNHNN, SYGVQD (reference sequence). CDR3 protein: CASSFSVGAEQFF. The DNA of the CDR3 is TGCGCCAGCAGCTTCTCCGTGGGAGCTGAGCAGTTCTTC.

CDR3 residues: CATSNFGRETQYF. The CDR3, as DNA: TGTGCCACCAGCAACTTCGGGAGAGAGACCCAGTACTTC. V usage is TRBV15 and J usage is TRBJ2-5, with D tentatively TRBD2 (6 bases). V lost 4 bases, J lost 4 bases, and 10 bases lay in between. CDR3 length: 13 residues. CDR1 and CDR2 (germline): LNHNV, YYDKDF (reference sequence).

The V gene is TRBV6-5, the J gene TRBJ1-2; 7 bases are a match to TRBD1. The ends lost 3 bases at V and 8 bases at J; junction bases unmatched: 6. Germline assignment: CDR1 MNHEY and CDR2 SVGAGI. The CDR3 covers 13 residues. The CDR3 sequence is CASSYRDSLGYTF. DNA for the CDR3: TGTGCCAGCAGTTATAGGGACAGCCTGGGCTACACCTTC.

This chain joins TRBV9 and TRBJ2-7; 8 positions agree with TRBD2. Germline CDR1 SGDLS, CDR2 YYNGEE. J lost 2 bases, V lost 2 bases, and 9 bases had no gene match. The CDR3 extends over 16 amino acids. The CDR3 nucleotides are TGTGCCAGCAGCGTTGGCGGAGCGGGGGCAACCTACGAGCAGTACTTC. It specifies CASSVGGAGATYEQYF.

This chain links TRBV10-3 with TRBJ2-7; 9 bases are shared with TRBD1. CDR3 length equals 15 residues. V lost 6 bases, J lost 0 bases, and 6 bases stayed unmatched. Germline V gives CDR1 ENHRY, CDR2 SYGVKD. CDR3 in amino acids: CAISPGTGTSYEQYF. Written as DNA, the CDR3 is TGTGCCATCAGCCCTGGGACAGGGACCTCCTACGAGCAGTACTTC.

The chain carries TRBV5-1 and TRBJ1-4; D call uncertain. Germline-derived CDR1 and CDR2 are SGHRS and YFSETQ. V was shortened by 0 bases and J by 6 bases, with 9 bases between the two germline ends. CDR3 length: 14 residues. DNA for the CDR3: TGCGCCAGCAGCTTGGAGCGGGGTGATGAAAAACTGTTTTTT. Protein product: CASSLERGDEKLFF. The entire variable domain, with the rest obtained from reference TRBV5-1 and TRBJ1-4, is as follows: KAGVTQTPRYLIKTRGQQVTLSCSPISGHRSVSWYQQTPGQGLQFLFEYFSETQRNKGNFPGRFSGRQFSNSRSEMNVSTLELGDSALYLCASSLERGDEKLFFGSGTQLSVL.

V usage is TRBV7-2 and J usage is TRBJ2-7; 8 bases fit TRBD1. CDR1 and CDR2 from the germline V gene are SGHTA and FQGNSA. The CDR3 has 15 residues. The J segment lost 3 bases and the V segment lost 5 bases, leaving 9 bases of the junction unmatched. This chain's CDR3 is CASSRETGVHYEQYF. The CDR3 bases are TGTGCCAGCAGCCGAGAGACAGGGGTTCACTACGAGCAGTACTTC.

This clone was counted many times. This chain joins TRBV19 and TRBJ1-4; 9 positions agree with TRBD1. This CDR3 spans 16 amino acids. From germline, CDR1 is LNHDA and CDR2 SQIVND (reference sequence). The ends lost 5 bases at V and 3 bases at J; junction bases unmatched: 7. CDR3 residues: CASSQTGQGANEKLFF. CDR3 bases: TGTGCCAGTAGTCAAACGGGACAGGGTGCTAATGAAAAACTGTTTTTT.

V gene TRBV15 combines with J gene TRBJ2-5; TRBD1 aligns across 7 bases. This CDR3 is built from 16 residues. V shed 0 bases and J 5 bases; nucleotides not matched to a gene: 9. Germline V CDR1 and CDR2: LNHNV, YYDKDF (reference sequence). The CDR3 DNA sequence: TGTGCCACCAGCAGAGATGAGAGGGGGCTAGGTGAGACCCAGTACTTC. Encoded protein: CATSRDERGLGETQYF.

By sample share, this clone is medium-sized (0.01 to 0.1%). The chain joins TRBV19 to TRBJ2-3, with D unclear. The CDR3 extends over 14 amino acids. Trimming cost V 0 bases and J 0 bases, with 4 bases left between them. The germline CDR1 and CDR2 sequences are LNHDA and SQIVND (reference sequence). The chain's CDR3 is CASSIDHSTDTQYF. The CDR3 DNA sequence: TGTGCCAGTAGTATAGATCACAGCACAGATACGCAGTATTTT.

This chain uses TRBV28 with TRBJ1-2; the D is unclear. The CDR3 is made up of 12 amino acids. V lost 3 bases and J 6 bases, leaving 8 bases between the germline ends. In germline, CDR1 is MDHEN, CDR2 SYDVKM. The CDR3 nucleotides read TGTGCCAGCAGTTTCTTGGGCGATGGCTACACCTTC. It encodes CASSFLGDGYTF.

The chain uses TRBV5-1 and TRBJ2-7; D might be TRBD1 (6 bases). The V end was cut by 5 bases, the J end by 2 bases, with 14 bases between. Germline assignment: CDR1 SGHRS and CDR2 YFSETQ. The CDR3 is made up of 14 amino acids. The CDR3 reads CASSSRTATYEQYF. The CDR3 DNA follows: TGCGCCAGCAGTTCGAGGACAGCAACCTACGAGCAGTACTTC.

This clone has just one count. CDR3 region: CASRLDGGRHEQYF. CDR3 nucleotide sequence: TGTGCCAGCAGACTCGACGGGGGGCGCCACGAGCAGTACTTC. V usage is TRBV6-5 and J usage is TRBJ2-7; D perhaps matches TRBD2 (7 bases). Between the trimmed V and J ends, which lost 6 bases and 5 bases, there was a span of 17 bases. The CDR3 length is 14 residues. From germline, CDR1 is MNHEY and CDR2 SVGAGI.